This entry features one T cell receptor beta chain sequence. Its antigen is unidentified. These data belong to a study of T cells in Graves' hyperthyroidism and ophthalmopathy. Study-wide points: In blood, most of the thyroid clonotypes expanded above 0.001 were also present.

No progression to ophthalmopathy during 18 months of follow-up defined stable disease. Template material for amplifying TCR beta CDR3 regions consisted of RNA transcripts. First-round RT-PCR with HTBI primers amplified the TCR CDR3 region. TCRdb called the multiplex PCR reads again in MiXCR, with one record for every CDR3 protein. Of around 350,000 distinct CDR3 sequences in the sample, 19% were seen once. The germline CDR1 and CDR2 sequences are MNHEY and SVGAGI. The CDR3 covers 17 residues. Trimming cost V 0 bases and J 1 base, with 15 bases left between them. What was sequenced was blood. The rearrangement joins TRBV6-5 to TRBJ1-1, with a possible D match to TRBD1 (5 bases). This clonotype was sampled from a woman between 18 and 29 years old with Graves' hyperthyroidism. The CDR3 sequence is CASSYSGRMLKNTEAFF. The DNA of the CDR3 is TGTGCCAGCAGTTACTCGGGGCGGATGTTGAAGAACACTGAAGCTTTCTTT.